The subject of this entry is one T cell receptor (beta chain). Original processing methods: By means of reference gene primer amplification, nucleated cell counts were estimated. Data came from immunoSEQ multiplex PCR; TCRdb stores just in-frame clones and leaves some out. The V and J calls and the clone size are those of that table, but D and trimming were determined from the DNA. The sample yields more than 60,000 clones, more than 75% seen once. Resolution of symptoms, clearance, or two negative PCRs was present in recovered Cohort 3 donors. These data belong to a study of blood T cell repertoires in COVID-19. Whole-study context: Samples came from the United States, Italy and Spain, spanning acute and convalescent COVID-19.

CDR3 size: 16 residues. After removal of 4 bases from V and 5 bases from J, the junction contained 8 bases not matched to a gene. Germline-derived CDR1 and CDR2 are KGHDR and SFDVKD. The source material was PBMCs or T cells enriched from blood (not recorded which). This sequence originates from a woman in her thirties or forties who had recovered from COVID-19. The J gene is TRBJ1-5, the V gene TRBV24-1, with TRBD1 matching 9 bases. The CDR3 DNA is TGTGCCACCAGTGACCCGGACAGGGGAGACGATCAGCCCCAGCATTTT. Translated, it gives CATSDPDRGDDQPQHF.